The 21 T cell receptor beta chains listed next were all sequenced from one sample in a study of neurological immune-mediated disorders. TCRdb called the 5' RACE reads again in MiXCR, with one record for every CDR3 protein. The sample holds roughly 62,000 distinct CDR3 sequences, more than 9.5% seen once. Sequenced input: PBMCs. These receptors were taken from a man aged 55 to 69 in good health.

This clonotype was observed at least ten times. The rearrangement uses TRBV6-6 and TRBJ2-3; D possibly corresponds to TRBD1 (6 bases). CDR1 is MNHNY, CDR2 SVGAGI, per germline (reference sequence). This CDR3 has 15 amino acids. Trimming left V 4 bases short and J 0 bases short, with 11 bases between. As DNA, the CDR3 is TGTGCCAGCAGTTGGACAGCTCCTAGCACAGATACGCAGTATTTT. This gives the protein CASSWTAPSTDTQYF.

As concerns this clonotype: At one of its ends the junction is not consistent with the germline gene, which may arise from a read error. J is TRBJ2-3 and V is TRBV10-3; TRBD1 aligns across 9 bases. The CDR3 covers 15 residues. In germline, CDR1 is ENHRY, CDR2 SYGVKD. In DNA, the CDR3 is TGTGCCATCGGTGAACAGGGGGCGAGCACAGATACGCAGTATTTT. Translation: CAIGEQGASTDTQYF.

This clonotype has a count of ten or more. The chain couples TRBV5-1 to TRBJ2-7, with D uncertain. Trimming cost V 4 bases and J 4 bases, with 9 bases left between them. The germline CDR1 and CDR2 sequences are SGHRS and YFSETQ. This CDR3 is built from 12 residues. CDR3 DNA: TGCGCCAGCAGCACGTCCAAGTACGAGCAGTACTTC. The encoded protein is CASSTSKYEQYF. Full variable domain (remainder filled in from reference TRBV5-1 and TRBJ2-7): KAGVTQTPRYLIKTRGQQVTLSCSPISGHRSVSWYQQTPGQGLQFLFEYFSETQRNKGNFPGRFSGRQFSNSRSEMNVSTLELGDSALYLCASSTSKYEQYFGPGTRLTVT.

This clonotype was counted many times. V gene TRBV7-2 combines with J gene TRBJ2-3, with D possibly being TRBD2 (6 bases). With 8 bases removed from V and 1 base from J, the gap between germline ends came to 13 bases. CDR3 length equals 14 residues. CDR1 is SGHTA and CDR2 is FQGNSA in the germline V gene. The CDR3 spells CASPPDYRTDTQYF. CDR3 nucleotide sequence: TGTGCCAGCCCCCCGGACTACCGCACAGATACGCAGTATTTT.

The chain employs TRBV7-2 and TRBJ1-2; tentatively, D is TRBD1 (5 bases). The CDR3 consists of 15 residues. Germline V gives CDR1 SGHTA, CDR2 FQGNSA. V was cut by 5 bases and J by 2 bases, with 15 bases left in between. DNA for the CDR3: TGTGCCAGCAGCCAAGGGACGGGGCGCAACTATGGCTACACCTTC. Translated, it gives CASSQGTGRNYGYTF. The full variable domain, in which reference TRBV7-2 and TRBJ1-2 provide the parts outside the CDR3, is GAGVSQSPSNKVTEKGKDVELRCDPISGHTALYWYRQSLGQGLEFLIYFQGNSAPDKSGLPSDRFSAERTGGSVSTLTIQRTQQEDSAVYLCASSQGTGRNYGYTFGSGTRLTVV.

The sample holds many counts of this clonotype. V is TRBV3-1 and J is TRBJ1-1, with D maybe TRBD1 (6 bases). Looked up from germline, CDR1 is LGHDT and CDR2 is YNNKEL (reference sequence). V was pared by 2 bases and J by 7 bases, with 23 bases between. The CDR3 extends over 17 amino acids. The CDR3 DNA is TGTGCCAGCAGCCAACCTAGGGGGGGGCGAGGGTATGGTGAAGCTTTCTTT. Residues: CASSQPRGGRGYGEAFF. Together with reference TRBV3-1 and TRBJ1-1, the CDR3 gives the full variable domain: DTAVSQTPKYLVTQMGNDKSIKCEQNLGHDTMYWYKQDSKKFLKIMFSYNNKELIINETVPNRFSPKSPDKAHLNLHINSLELGDSAVYFCASSQPRGGRGYGEAFFGQGTRLTVV.

This clonotype was counted at least ten times. The chain joins TRBV5-1 to TRBJ2-2, with 7 bases fitting TRBD2. Germline lookup yields CDR1 SGHRS and CDR2 YFSETQ. The V gene end was trimmed by 0 bases and the J gene end by 6 bases; junction bases not matched to a gene: 2. This CDR3 contains 14 residues. For the CDR3, the DNA is TGCGCCAGCAGCTTGGAGACTAGCTCCGGGGAGCTGTTTTTT. Translating gives CASSLETSSGELFF.

This clonotype has a count of ten or more. As DNA, the CDR3 is TGTGCCAGCAGCCCGCTGGTCGGGAACACCGGGGAGCTGTTTTTT. Encoded protein: CASSPLVGNTGELFF. The chain carries TRBV7-2 and TRBJ2-2; D gene unclear. The CDR3 is 15 residues long. Trimming took 5 bases from V and 1 from J, leaving 11 bases between them. Germline-derived CDR1 and CDR2 are SGHTA and FQGNSA.

This clonotype was counted many times. V and J are TRBV12-3 or TRBV12-4 and TRBJ2-7; D gene uncertain. The V and J ends lost 4 bases and 5 bases respectively, with 15 bases between them. The CDR3 runs 14 residues. CDR3 sequence (DNA): TGTGCCAGCAGTTCCGGGTCCCTGATAAACGAGCAGTACTTC. Its protein product is CASSSGSLINEQYF.

This clonotype was counted ten times or more. Here the CDR3 reads CASRGSGARYTEAFF. The CDR3 DNA reads as TGTGCCAGCAGAGGTTCGGGGGCCCGGTACACTGAAGCTTTCTTT. This sequence joins TRBV6-5 and TRBJ1-1, with D maybe TRBD1 (6 bases). Germline CDR1 reads MNHEY; CDR2 reads SVGAGI. This CDR3 has 15 residues. V lost 6 bases and J 3 bases, leaving 17 bases between the germline ends.

This clonotype was picked up many times. The chain employs TRBV7-2 and TRBJ1-2; 7 nucleotides match TRBD1. In germline, CDR1 is SGHTA, CDR2 FQGNSA. With 0 bases clipped from V and 3 bases from J, the junction kept 4 bases outside the gene matches. The CDR3 has 15 residues. This chain's CDR3 is CASSLAPTGHYGYTF. CDR3 in DNA: TGTGCCAGCAGCTTAGCGCCGACAGGGCACTATGGCTACACCTTC.

This clonotype was counted many times. This chain joins TRBV5-6 and TRBJ2-1, with 8 positions matching TRBD1. CDR3 length equals 16 residues. J lost 0 bases, V lost 2 bases, and 4 bases had no gene match. The germline gives CDR1 SGHDT, CDR2 YYEEEE. CDR3 nucleotide sequence: TGTGCCAGCAGCTTTGACAGGGGACTCTCCTACAATGAGCAGTTCTTC. Translation gives CASSFDRGLSYNEQFF.

This clonotype was seen many times. The chain is built from TRBV5-1 and TRBJ2-5, with TRBD2 as a possible D gene (6 bases). This CDR3 has 14 amino acids. V shed 3 bases and J shed 7 bases, with 16 bases lying between them. Germline-derived CDR1 and CDR2 are SGHRS and YFSETQ. CDR3 DNA: TGCGCCAGCAGCTCCGGGCGGGGAAAGGGGACCCAGTACTTC. As protein: CASSSGRGKGTQYF.

Ten or more counts support this clonotype. The chain employs TRBV19 and TRBJ1-1; TRBD1 aligns across 10 bases. Trimming took 6 bases from V and 1 from J; bases not matched to a gene: 2. CDR3 size: 14 residues. Germline V gene lookup returns CDR1 LNHDA and CDR2 SQIVND (reference sequence). This CDR3 reads CASSRDRGNTEAFF. CDR3 sequence (DNA): TGTGCCAGTAGCCGGGACAGGGGGAACACTGAAGCTTTCTTT. The full variable domain, completed using reference TRBV19 and TRBJ1-1, is DGGITQSPKYLFRKEGQNVTLSCEQNLNHDAMYWYRQDPGQGLRLIYYSQIVNDFQKGDIAEGYSVSREKKESFPLTVTSAQKNPTAFYLCASSRDRGNTEAFFGQGTRLTVV.

This clonotype was observed many times. The chain links TRBV20-1 to TRBJ1-5, with 8 nucleotides matching TRBD1. CDR3 length: 13 amino acids. Germline CDR1 reads DFQATT; CDR2 reads SNEGSKA (reference sequence). In DNA form, the CDR3 reads TGCGGAACCAGGGGGCCCAGCAATCAGCCCCAGCATTTT. Amino acid sequence: CGTRGPSNQPQHF.

This clonotype was detected many times. The chain employs TRBV5-6 and TRBJ1-2; the D gene is possibly TRBD1 (5 bases). The CDR3 is 13 residues long. Germline CDR1 is SGHDT and CDR2 is YYEEEE. V was clipped by 4 bases and J by 6 bases, with 13 bases between them. The CDR3 nucleotides are TGTGCCAGCAGCCTCCTAGACAGAGATGGCTACACCTTC. Translated: CASSLLDRDGYTF.

The V gene is TRBV5-1, the J gene TRBJ1-2; D unclear. This CDR3 spans 16 amino acids. Germline loops: CDR1 SGHRS, CDR2 YFSETQ. Deletions cut 7 bases from V and 5 bases from J, with 24 bases between. CDR3 DNA sequence: TGCGCCAGCTGCCTCCCCATGTCCGGGCGCTCATATGGCTACACCTTC. Protein product: CASCLPMSGRSYGYTF. Full variable domain (rest looked up from reference TRBV5-1 and TRBJ1-2): KAGVTQTPRYLIKTRGQQVTLSCSPISGHRSVSWYQQTPGQGLQFLFEYFSETQRNKGNFPGRFSGRQFSNSRSEMNVSTLELGDSALYLCASCLPMSGRSYGYTFGSGTRLTVV.

A remark on this clonotype: A much larger clone lies one base from this, so it may be a read error. CDR3 nucleotide sequence: TGCGCCAGCAGCATCAGGACAGGGGACACGACTGAAGCTTTCTTT. Protein product: CASSIRTGDTTEAFF. The genes are TRBV5-1 and TRBJ1-1; 9 bases are a match to TRBD1. V gave up 4 bases and J gave up 5 bases; unmatched junction bases: 9. CDR1 SGHRS and CDR2 YFSETQ come from the germline V gene. The CDR3 consists of 15 residues.

This clonotype was seen ten or more times. The genes are TRBV7-2 and TRBJ2-1, with TRBD1 as a possible D gene (5 bases). V was cut by 5 bases and J by 4 bases, with 12 bases left in between. Germline V gene sequence: CDR1 SGHTA, CDR2 FQGNSA. This CDR3 contains 14 residues. In DNA, the CDR3 is TGTGCCAGCAGCCTCGGACATGCTTACAATGAGCAGTTCTTC. This gives the protein CASSLGHAYNEQFF.

This clonotype appeared many times. The chain employs TRBV12-3 or TRBV12-4 and TRBJ2-1; D gene unclear. This CDR3 region has 12 residues. V shed 3 bases and J shed 5 bases, with 5 bases lying between them. The CDR3: CASSFADNEQFF. The CDR3 nucleotides read TGTGCCAGCAGTTTTGCCGACAATGAGCAGTTCTTC.

At least ten counts were recorded for this clonotype. This chain's CDR3 is CASSSSFRDRGPSYTF. DNA for the CDR3: TGTGCCAGCAGCTCTAGCTTCCGGGACAGGGGACCCAGCTACACCTTC. This rearrangement joins TRBV7-2 to TRBJ1-2; 10 bases line up with TRBD1. This CDR3 is built from 16 residues. Germline V gives CDR1 SGHTA, CDR2 FQGNSA. With 4 bases clipped from V and 9 bases from J, the junction kept 14 bases outside the gene matches.